This TCR beta chain was recorded in a study of shared clonotypes between healthy human individuals. General study findings and limits: Compared with memory subsets, naive subsets generally had larger estimated richness.

Comments on this clone: What it binds is unknown.

The CDR3 runs to 16 residues. Germline CDR1 is SGHAT and CDR2 is FQNNGV. Trimming removed 5 bases at V and 7 bases at J, with 24 bases between. DNA at about 210 ng, 30,000 or so T cell genomes, went into sorted-subset replicate PCRs. Profiling relied on immunoSEQ multiplex PCR, and the TCRdb table lists in-frame clones only, not all of them. This sample has about 1 million clones, with 75% to 80% found just once. This sequence originates from a man between 18 and 35 years old in good health. Some clones in this sample may be carry-over from other donors' samples. The sequencing sample was made of memory CD4+ T cells from PBMCs. Regarding subset: CD45RA-negative fraction. V usage is TRBV11-2 and J usage is TRBJ2-7, with D unclear. The CDR3, as DNA: TGTGCCAGCAGCCCTCGGGTTCGGCCCCAAGGCTGGGAGCAGTACTTC. The encoded protein is CASSPRVRPQGWEQYF. Full variable domain (rest looked up from reference TRBV11-2 and TRBJ2-7): EAGVAQSPRYKIIEKRQSVAFWCNPISGHATLYWYQQILGQGPKLLIQFQNNGVVDDSQLPKDRFSAERLKGVDSTLKIQPAKLEDSAVYLCASSPRVRPQGWEQYFGPGTRLTVT.